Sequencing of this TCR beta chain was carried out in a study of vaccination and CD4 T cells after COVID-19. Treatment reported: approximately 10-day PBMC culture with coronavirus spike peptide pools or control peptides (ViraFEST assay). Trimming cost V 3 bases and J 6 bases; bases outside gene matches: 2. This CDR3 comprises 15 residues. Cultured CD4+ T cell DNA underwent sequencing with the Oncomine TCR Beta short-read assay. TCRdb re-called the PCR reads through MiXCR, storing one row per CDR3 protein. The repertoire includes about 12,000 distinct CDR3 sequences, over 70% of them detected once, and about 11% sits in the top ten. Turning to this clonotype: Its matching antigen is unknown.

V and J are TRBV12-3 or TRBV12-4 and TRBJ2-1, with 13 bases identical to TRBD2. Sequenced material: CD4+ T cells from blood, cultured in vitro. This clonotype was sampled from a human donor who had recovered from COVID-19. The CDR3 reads CASSFGTSGANEQFF. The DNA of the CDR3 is TGTGCCAGCAGTTTTGGGACTAGCGGGGCCAATGAGCAGTTCTTC.